This record looks at one TCR beta chain sequence and its context. Its antigen is currently not known. No base quality information exists; no much larger clone differs at one position. The junction carries 18 bases between V and J, which are trimmed by 5 bases and 4 bases respectively. CDR1 and CDR2 were assigned from the germline V gene as MNHEY and SVGEGT. The CDR3 runs 15 amino acids, cysteine and phenylalanine included. Only the CDR3 DNA stays, 45 bases, in frame from base 1. These data belong to a study of CD8 T cells in ankylosing spondylitis (dated 2017 in TCRdb). As for the study more broadly: To find TCR variants linked to disease, the study profiled T cell receptor beta repertoires in ankylosing spondylitis patients and healthy donors. The full study cohort was made up of about two dozen ankylosing spondylitis patients and roughly 98 healthy donors. Peripheral blood samples were taken, and synovial fluid was additionally collected from ankylosing spondylitis patients. Broad study findings and their caveats: The disease-linked clones were reported to be significantly enriched in matched synovial fluid samples from ankylosing spondylitis patients. Blood from ankylosing spondylitis patients appeared to be characterized by a TCR beta motif composed of about eight highly homologous amino acid variants. Some motif variants had previously been reported in the synovial fluid and blood of reactive arthritis patients, which suggests shared mechanisms of disease initiation. The disease-linked clones showed a CD8+ phenotype and occurred at relatively low frequencies in peripheral blood.

Sequencer: Illumina HiSeq 2500. TCR beta libraries were prepared by quantitative 5'-RACE with molecular barcodes. The authors' analysis ran thus. A new computational method based on a probabilistic model of VDJ rearrangement was used to identify disease-linked TCR variants. TCRdb reran the public reads through fastp at Q25 and MiXCR, keeping productive beta chains. Identical CDR3 protein sequences are pooled into one entry, listed with their most common genes and DNA. These V and J calls originate from TCRdb's pipeline instead of the authors' own analysis. The table for this sample lists some 840,000 distinct CDR3 sequences; roughly 10% of them were counted only once. Under 0.6% of the sample goes to the ten largest clones.

This clonotype was obtained from a male donor with ankylosing spondylitis. The sequence joins TRBV6-2 or TRBV6-3 to TRBJ2-7; tentative D gene TRBD1, with 6 bases matching. Specimen: blood, either unsorted or a sorted T cell fraction (not recorded which). The nucleotides are TGTGCCAGCAGTCGAGCCGGGACAAGGATATACGAGCAGTACTTC. It codes for CASSRAGTRIYEQYF.